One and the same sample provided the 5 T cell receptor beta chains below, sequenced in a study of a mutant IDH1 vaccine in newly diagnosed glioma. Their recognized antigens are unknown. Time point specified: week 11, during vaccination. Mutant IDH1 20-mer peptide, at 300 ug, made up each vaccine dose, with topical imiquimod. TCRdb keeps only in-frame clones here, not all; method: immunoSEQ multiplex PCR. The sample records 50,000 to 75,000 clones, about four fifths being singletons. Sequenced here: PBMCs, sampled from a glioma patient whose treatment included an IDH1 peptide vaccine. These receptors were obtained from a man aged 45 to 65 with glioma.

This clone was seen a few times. As DNA, the CDR3 is TGTGCCAGCAGCGCGACAGGGGACCAGCCCCAGCATTTT. As protein: CASSATGDQPQHF. The rearrangement joins TRBV7-2 to TRBJ1-5; 8 bases fit TRBD1. The ends lost 5 bases at V and 7 bases at J; junction bases unmatched: 4. Germline lookup yields CDR1 SGHTA and CDR2 FQGNSA. The CDR3 length is 13 residues.

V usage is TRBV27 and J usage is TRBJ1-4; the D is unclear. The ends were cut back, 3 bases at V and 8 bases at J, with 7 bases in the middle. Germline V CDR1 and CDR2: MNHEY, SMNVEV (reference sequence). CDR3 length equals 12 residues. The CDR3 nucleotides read TGTGCCAGCAGTTTGGGTGGGGAAAAACTGTTTTTT. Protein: CASSLGGEKLFF.

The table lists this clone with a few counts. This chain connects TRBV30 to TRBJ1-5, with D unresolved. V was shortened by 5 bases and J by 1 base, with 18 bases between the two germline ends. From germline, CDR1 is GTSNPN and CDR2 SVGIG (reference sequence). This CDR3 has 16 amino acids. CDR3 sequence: CAWDLGGSRSNQPQHF. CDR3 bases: TGTGCCTGGGACCTCGGCGGTTCGAGGAGCAATCAGCCCCAGCATTTT.

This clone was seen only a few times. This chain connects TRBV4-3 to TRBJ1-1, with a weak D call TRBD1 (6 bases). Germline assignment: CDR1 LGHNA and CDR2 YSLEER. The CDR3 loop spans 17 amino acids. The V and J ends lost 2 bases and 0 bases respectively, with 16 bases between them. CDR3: CASSQSPGTSLNTEAFF. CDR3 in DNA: TGCGCCAGCAGCCAATCTCCCGGGACATCCTTGAACACTGAAGCTTTCTTT.

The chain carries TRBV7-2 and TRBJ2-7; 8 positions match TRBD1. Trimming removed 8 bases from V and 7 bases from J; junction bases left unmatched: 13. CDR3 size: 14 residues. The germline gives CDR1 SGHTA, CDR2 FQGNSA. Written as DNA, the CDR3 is TGTGCCAGCGGAAGGTCCGGGACAGGTCTTGAGCAGTACTTC. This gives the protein CASGRSGTGLEQYF.